Listed below are T cell receptor beta chains from one sample, sequenced in a study of T cell responses to AZD1222 COVID-19 vaccine. Assay used: immunoSEQ multiplex PCR; TCRdb lists only in-frame clones, some missing. The table includes approximately 100,000 clones, about 90% detected once. This material consisted of peripheral blood, taken 28 days after the second AZD1222 dose. These receptors all stem from an adult who received the AZD1222 COVID-19 vaccine. The CDR3 runs from the conserved cysteine through the conserved F or W. Each record gives: J gene, clone size, V gene, D gene, CDR3 protein, CDR3 DNA. A D gene is named only where the DNA matches it firmly. Size is stated for part of the rows, as once, few or many counts, or as a class when the clone is expanded.

TRBJ1-6	.	TRBV7-2	.	CASRLGVDNSPLHF	TGTGCCAGCAGGTTGGGGGTGGATAATTCACCCCTCCACTTT
TRBJ1-1	.	TRBV19	TRBD1	CASSIRDRGIGAFF	TGTGCCAGTAGTATAAGGGACAGGGGAATAGGGGCTTTCTTT
TRBJ2-3	.	TRBV7-3	.	CASSATSRDTQYF	TGTGCCAGCAGCGCCACTTCACGGGATACGCAGTATTTT
TRBJ2-3	.	TRBV18	TRBD1	CASSLDRGDTQYF	TGTGCCAGCTCACTCGACAGGGGAGATACGCAGTATTTT
TRBJ2-3	.	TRBV4-1	TRBD2	CASSQGTSGGALTDTQYF	TGCGCCAGCAGCCAAGGGACTAGCGGGGGGGCCTTGACAGATACGCAGTATTTT
TRBJ1-1	.	TRBV4-1	.	CASSQDRPQRTEAFF	TGCGCCAGCAGCCAAGATCGACCCCAACGCACTGAAGCTTTCTTT
TRBJ2-1	.	TRBV5-6	TRBD2	CASSLVWLAGGLSEQFF	TGTGCCAGCAGCTTGGTGTGGCTAGCGGGAGGGTTGAGTGAGCAGTTCTTC
TRBJ2-2	.	TRBV7-8	.	CASSLGRGSRTGELFF	TGTGCCAGCAGCTTAGGCAGAGGCTCTCGGACCGGGGAGCTGTTTTTT
TRBJ2-3	.	TRBV4-1	TRBD2	CASSPRLAGNTDTQYF	TGCGCCAGCAGCCCCCGACTAGCGGGAAACACAGATACGCAGTATTTT
TRBJ2-7	.	TRBV7-8	TRBD1	CASSIGRGTGGSDEQYF	TGTGCCAGCAGCATAGGCCGGGGGACAGGGGGAAGTGACGAGCAGTACTTC
TRBJ1-2	.	TRBV6-5	TRBD1	CASTRTGGDGYTF	TGTGCCAGCACCCGGACAGGGGGCGATGGCTACACCTTC
TRBJ2-7	.	TRBV3-1/TRBV3-2	TRBD1	CASSPYGTGIGEQYF	TGTGCCAGCAGTCCATACGGGACAGGGATCGGCGAGCAGTACTTC
TRBJ2-1	.	TRBV7-2	TRBD2	CASSLAFGGGRNEQFF	TGTGCCAGCAGCTTAGCTTTCGGCGGGGGGCGCAATGAGCAGTTCTTC
TRBJ2-1	.	TRBV7-2	TRBD1	CASSMSRDRVRAGRNEQFF	TGTGCCAGCAGCATGTCCCGGGACAGGGTACGGGCCGGGAGGAATGAGCAGTTCTTC
TRBJ1-5	.	TRBV30	.	CAWSVSVGDISNQPQHF	TGTGCCTGGAGTGTAAGTGTGGGGGACATTAGCAATCAGCCCCAGCATTTT
TRBJ2-1	few	TRBV6-5	TRBD2	CASSRRTSGNNEQFF	TGTGCCAGCAGTCGACGGACTAGCGGGAACAATGAGCAGTTCTTC
TRBJ1-2	.	TRBV6-5	TRBD1	CASSYLKTGSYGYTF	TGTGCCAGCAGTTACTTAAAGACAGGGTCCTATGGCTACACCTTC
TRBJ2-3	.	TRBV28	.	CASSFSRPYREIRADTQYF	TGTGCCAGCAGTTTTTCGCGGCCATACAGGGAGATTCGGGCAGATACGCAGTATTTT
TRBJ1-2	.	TRBV5-1	.	CASSLANPDGEGYTF	TGCGCCAGCAGCTTGGCCAACCCCGACGGTGAGGGCTACACCTTC
TRBJ2-2	.	TRBV5-1	TRBD1	CASKGADTGELFF	TGCGCCAGCAAGGGGGCGGACACCGGGGAGCTGTTTTTT
TRBJ1-3	.	TRBV6-5	.	CASTYGSSGNTIYF	TGTGCCAGCACTTACGGGAGCTCTGGAAACACCATATATTTT
TRBJ1-2	.	TRBV11-2	.	CASSLDLEAGWGGYTF	TGTGCCAGCAGCTTAGATCTGGAGGCAGGGTGGGGCGGCTACACCTTC
TRBJ1-2	.	TRBV12-3/TRBV12-4	TRBD1	CASSPGTGVGYTF	TGTGCCAGCAGCCCGGGGACAGGGGTGGGCTACACCTTC
TRBJ1-5	.	TRBV27	.	CASSLGGGQPQHF	TGTGCCAGCAGTTTAGGTGGGGGCCAGCCCCAGCATTTT
TRBJ1-2	.	TRBV5-4	.	CASRRGPPNYGYTF	TGTGCCAGCAGGCGGGGGCCGCCTAACTATGGCTACACCTTC
TRBJ2-3	.	TRBV5-1	.	CASFSRGGGGDTQYF	TGCGCCAGCTTCTCCCGTGGGGGAGGAGGAGATACGCAGTATTTT
TRBJ1-1	.	TRBV6-5	.	CASSFVGGNTEAFF	TGTGCCAGCAGCTTCGTAGGTGGGAACACTGAAGCTTTCTTT
TRBJ1-3	.	TRBV6-1	TRBD1	CASSEAPRDRAGNTIYF	TGTGCCAGCAGTGAAGCGCCCCGGGACAGAGCTGGAAACACCATATATTTT
TRBJ2-5	.	TRBV30	TRBD2	CAWSGLAGPRGETQYF	TGTGCCTGGAGTGGATTAGCGGGGCCCCGGGGAGAGACCCAGTACTTC
TRBJ2-1	few	TRBV7-3	.	CASSLGWGPNEQFF	TGTGCCAGCAGCTTAGGGTGGGGCCCCAATGAGCAGTTCTTC
TRBJ1-1	few	TRBV6-5	.	CASRMNTEAFF	TGTGCCAGCAGGATGAACACTGAAGCTTTCTTT
TRBJ2-7	once	TRBV4-1	TRBD1	CASSLIPRVGQDHEQYF	TGCGCCAGCAGCCTAATACCCCGGGTAGGACAGGACCACGAGCAGTACTTC
TRBJ1-2	few	TRBV30	TRBD1	CAWSYGTGGYGYTF	TGTGCCTGGAGTTATGGGACAGGGGGCTATGGCTACACCTTC
TRBJ1-5	once	TRBV12-2	.	CASRFQRWPQHF	TGTGCAAGTCGCTTTCAAAGGTGGCCCCAGCATTTT
TRBJ2-5	.	TRBV19	TRBD2	CASMAVSGRSETQYF	TGTGCCAGTATGGCGGTTAGCGGGAGGTCGGAGACCCAGTACTTC
TRBJ2-4	.	TRBV3-1/TRBV3-2	.	CASSQECTDLAKNIQYF	TGTGCCAGCAGCCAAGAATGTACGGACCTAGCCAAAAACATTCAGTACTTC
TRBJ2-1	few	TRBV18	TRBD1	CASSPATGHEQFF	TGTGCCAGCTCACCGGCGACAGGGCATGAGCAGTTCTTC
TRBJ1-2	.	TRBV4-3	.	CASSKGGNGYTF	TGCGCCAGCAGCAAAGGGGGGAATGGCTACACCTTC
TRBJ2-5	.	TRBV19	TRBD1	CASSPDRQGAWETQYF	TGTGCCAGTAGCCCTGACAGACAGGGGGCGTGGGAGACCCAGTACTTC
TRBJ2-3	.	TRBV7-8	.	CASSLEYTDTQYF	TGTGCCAGCAGCTTAGAGTACACAGATACGCAGTATTTT
TRBJ1-1	few	TRBV7-2	.	CASSFGGNTEAFF	TGTGCCAGCAGCTTTGGAGGGAACACTGAAGCTTTCTTT
TRBJ2-1	.	TRBV7-2	.	CASSPDPYNEQFF	TGTGCCAGCAGCCCCGACCCCTACAATGAGCAGTTCTTC
TRBJ2-5	.	TRBV7-9	.	CASSFFSEGETQYF	TGTGCCAGCAGCTTTTTTTCCGAGGGGGAGACCCAGTACTTC
TRBJ1-5	.	TRBV29-1	TRBD1	CSVETGTGPNQPQHF	TGCAGCGTTGAAACAGGGACAGGGCCTAATCAGCCCCAGCATTTT
TRBJ1-2	.	TRBV5-1	.	CASSEGFGYTF	TGCGCCAGCTCCGAGGGGTTCGGCTACACCTTC
TRBJ2-1	.	TRBV5-6	.	CASSSDFYNEQFF	TGTGCCAGCAGCTCCGACTTCTACAATGAGCAGTTCTTC
TRBJ2-5	.	TRBV2	.	CASSPGPTQYF	TGTGCCAGCAGCCCGGGGCCGACCCAGTACTTC